This TCR beta chain appears in the sequencing data of a study of T cell responses to AZD1222 COVID-19 vaccine. Study observations and caveats: Regions 160-218 and 743-854 dominated among vaccine-associated CD4 TCRs spanning spike. Donor demographics were predominantly white British with a female majority; clonal diversity may be underestimated.

Sequenced by immunoSEQ multiplex PCR; TCRdb stores in-frame clones only, minus some. Here the sample spans 110,000 or so clones, around 90% being singletons. On this clone itself: The antigen is undetermined.

Per germline, CDR1 SEHNR and CDR2 FQNEAQ (reference sequence). The CDR3 extends over 16 amino acids. V shed 5 bases and J shed 1 base, with 15 bases lying between them. The material was peripheral blood, obtained on day 0 of AZD1222 vaccination. This TCR derives from an adult in good health. This rearrangement joins TRBV7-9 to TRBJ2-4, with a possible D match to TRBD1 (6 bases). CDR3 coding DNA: TGTGCCAGCAGCAGTGGGGACAAGGGTGCCAAAAACATTCAGTACTTC. It encodes CASSSGDKGAKNIQYF. Full variable domain (rest looked up from reference TRBV7-9 and TRBJ2-4): DTGVSQNPRHKITKRGQNVTFRCDPISEHNRLYWYRQTLGQGPEFLTYFQNEAQLEKSRLLSDRFSAERPKGSFSTLEIQRTEQGDSAMYLCASSSGDKGAKNIQYFGAGTRLSVL.